This entry lists 24 T cell receptor beta chains sequenced from one sample in a study of T-cell reconstitution after alpha-beta-depleted transplantation in children. The authors prepared the TCRbeta library with unique molecular identifiers. TCRdb reprocessed the PCR reads with MiXCR, giving one entry per CDR3 protein. The sample lists around 600,000 distinct CDR3 sequences, around a sixth occurring once. Here the sequenced sample was PBMCs from the stem cell graft donor, taken from the stem cell graft. The source of these receptors is a human donor who donated a stem cell graft to a child with acute myeloid leukemia.

Details on this clonotype: Relative to the germline gene, one junction end is altered; a read error may explain this. The V gene is TRBV7-3, the J gene TRBJ1-2; the D is unclear. The germline V gene encodes CDR1 SGHTA and CDR2 FQGTGA. The CDR3 totals 13 residues. CDR3 sequence (DNA): TGTGCCAGCAGCTTAAGGGGAAACTCTGGCTACACCTTC. This translates into CASSLRGNSGYTF. Looking up the rest from reference TRBV7-3 and TRBJ1-2 gives the full variable domain: GAGVSQTPSNKVTEKGKYVELRCDPISGHTALYWYRQSLGQGPEFLIYFQGTGAADDSGLPNDRFFAVRPEGSVSTLKIQRTERGDSAVYLCASSLRGNSGYTFGSGTRLTVV.

This clonotype was counted between two and nine times. The J gene is TRBJ2-3, the V gene TRBV7-2, with D maybe TRBD2 (6 bases). Germline lookup yields CDR1 SGHTA and CDR2 FQGNSA. Deletions cut 1 base from V and 1 base from J, with 15 bases between. The length of the CDR3 is 17 residues. CDR3 in amino acids: CASSLVPLWGGTDTQYF. The CDR3 DNA reads TGTGCCAGCAGCTTAGTACCCCTGTGGGGGGGCACAGATACGCAGTATTTT.

There are a few counts of this clonotype. The chain carries TRBV7-2 and TRBJ1-4; D perhaps matches TRBD1 (5 bases). This CDR3 contains 15 residues. Germline V gene lookup returns CDR1 SGHTA and CDR2 FQGNSA. V lost 2 bases, J lost 4 bases, and 11 bases lay in between. The CDR3: CASSLQAGVNEKLFF. In nucleotides, the CDR3 is TGTGCCAGCAGCTTACAGGCGGGGGTTAATGAAAAACTGTTTTTT.

This clonotype occurred many times. The chain uses TRBV4-2 and TRBJ1-4, with no clear D. V was clipped by 4 bases and J by 10 bases, with 13 bases between them. Per the germline V gene, CDR1 is LGHNA and CDR2 is YNFKEQ. CDR3 length: 13 amino acids. CDR3: CASSPSSKGKLFF. CDR3 bases: TGTGCCAGCAGCCCCTCCTCGAAGGGAAAACTGTTTTTT.

This clonotype was detected ten times or more. For the CDR3, the DNA is TGCAGCGTAACTCTGGCGGCTGAAGCTTTCTTT. Protein product: CSVTLAAEAFF. The rearrangement joins TRBV29-1 to TRBJ1-1; unclear D gene. The V end lost 6 bases, the J end lost 6 bases, and 11 bases lay between the germline ends. This CDR3 spans 11 amino acids. Germline CDR1 is SQVTM and CDR2 is ANQGSEA.

The gene calls are TRBV5-1 and TRBJ2-2, with D perhaps TRBD2 (5 bases). Trimming removed 3 bases at V and 10 bases at J, with 7 bases between. Germline V gene sequence: CDR1 SGHRS, CDR2 YFSETQ. CDR3 length equals 11 residues. The CDR3 nucleotides read TGCGCCAGCAGCTGGGGAGAGGAGCTGTTTTTT. It is translated as CASSWGEELFF.

On this clonotype itself: A single base separates this from a much larger clone, so it may be a read error. The chain combines TRBV29-1 with TRBJ1-2; D is uncertain. Germline V gives CDR1 SQVTM, CDR2 ANQGSEA. This CDR3 region has 14 residues. CDR3 amino acids: CSVEDRDFNYGYSF. The CDR3 nucleotides read TGCAGCGTTGAAGATCGGGATTTTAACTATGGCTACTCCTTC.

Only a few counts were recorded for this clonotype. The chain employs TRBV6-2 or TRBV6-3 and TRBJ2-2; 8 bases match TRBD1. Germline CDR1 MNHEY, CDR2 SVGEGT. Unmatched junction bases numbered 23, after V lost 7 bases and J lost 1 base. There are 21 residues in the CDR3. The CDR3 is CASIAQVGDRISVGNTGELFF. The CDR3 nucleotides read TGTGCCAGCATCGCCCAGGTGGGGGACAGGATTTCGGTTGGGAACACCGGGGAGCTGTTTTTT.

The chain couples TRBV6-4 to TRBJ2-1, with D possibly TRBD1 on 5 matching bases. The length of the CDR3 is 13 residues. Germline-derived CDR1 and CDR2 are MRHNA and SNTAGT. The V gene lost 9 bases and the J gene lost 2 bases, with 11 bases spanning the gap. This CDR3 reads CASSRETYNEQFF. DNA for the CDR3: TGTGCCAGTTCCAGGGAAACCTACAATGAGCAGTTCTTC.

This clonotype has a count of ten or more. This rearrangement joins TRBV7-2 to TRBJ2-5, with D possibly TRBD1 on 5 matching bases. Trimming cost V 5 bases and J 3 bases, with 16 bases left between them. Germline CDR1 SGHTA, CDR2 FQGNSA. CDR3 length equals 15 residues. In DNA form, the CDR3 reads TGTGCCAGCAGCAACCTCGACAGTACAAAAGAGACCCAGTACTTC. It specifies CASSNLDSTKETQYF.

This clonotype was counted only a few times. The V gene is TRBV7-9, the J gene TRBJ2-5, with D uncertain. CDR1 is SEHNR and CDR2 is FQNEAQ in the germline V gene (reference sequence). Between the trimmed V and J ends, which lost 1 base and 0 bases, there was a span of 12 bases. The CDR3 is 16 amino acids. The CDR3: CASSLGTPEYQETQYF. The DNA of the CDR3 is TGTGCCAGCAGCTTAGGTACTCCCGAGTACCAAGAGACCCAGTACTTC.

The V and J genes are TRBV7-9 and TRBJ2-1; 8 positions agree with TRBD2. Germline assignment: CDR1 SEHNR and CDR2 FQNEAQ (reference sequence). The junction had 2 bases not matched to a gene; V was cut back by 1 base and J by 0 bases. The CDR3 has 16 residues. Here the CDR3 reads CASSLGLAFSYNEQFF. The CDR3 DNA reads TGTGCCAGCAGCTTAGGACTAGCGTTCTCCTACAATGAGCAGTTCTTC.

V and J are TRBV5-6 and TRBJ2-2; D tentatively reads TRBD1 or TRBD2 (5 bases each). CDR3 length equals 14 residues. Trimming cost V 2 bases and J 8 bases, with 13 bases left between them. Germline V gene data show CDR1 as SGHDT and CDR2 as YYEEEE. The CDR3 DNA follows: TGTGCCAGCAGCTTCGAGAGGGGCGGGGGGGAGCTGTTTTTT. This encodes CASSFERGGGELFF.

This clonotype has at least ten counts. The chain couples TRBV7-2 to TRBJ2-7, with no clear D. Germline V gene data show CDR1 as SGHTA and CDR2 as FQGNSA. V lost 2 bases and J 6 bases, leaving 8 bases between the germline ends. The CDR3 is 12 residues long. CDR3 sequence reads: CASSLLGREQYF. In nucleotides, the CDR3 is TGTGCCAGCAGCTTATTAGGACGCGAGCAGTACTTC. Looking up the rest from reference TRBV7-2 and TRBJ2-7 gives the full variable domain: GAGVSQSPSNKVTEKGKDVELRCDPISGHTALYWYRQSLGQGLEFLIYFQGNSAPDKSGLPSDRFSAERTGGSVSTLTIQRTQQEDSAVYLCASSLLGREQYFGPGTRLTVT.

This clonotype was recorded at least ten times. The chain combines TRBV20-1 with TRBJ1-5, with 7 bases matching TRBD1. Germline lookup yields CDR1 DFQATT and CDR2 SNEGSKA (reference sequence). Trimming cost V 4 bases and J 3 bases; bases outside gene matches: 6. The length of the CDR3 is 14 residues. The CDR3 sequence is CSATGGPSNQPQHF. For the CDR3, the DNA is TGCAGTGCTACAGGGGGGCCCTCCAATCAGCCCCAGCATTTT.

The chain joins TRBV18 to TRBJ2-3; 8 bases agree with TRBD2. V shed 1 base and J 0 bases; nucleotides not matched to a gene: 6. This CDR3 spans 17 amino acids. Germline-derived CDR1 and CDR2 are KGHSH and LQKENI. CDR3 coding DNA: TGTGCCAGCTCACCACGGGGAACTAGCGGAAGCACAGATACGCAGTATTTT. Its protein is CASSPRGTSGSTDTQYF.

This clonotype was detected many times. The J gene is TRBJ2-5, the V gene TRBV20-1, with D uncertain. The V gene lost 6 bases and the J gene lost 0 bases, with 5 bases spanning the gap. Germline CDR1 and CDR2: DFQATT and SNEGSKA (reference sequence). The CDR3 is made up of 11 amino acids. Written as DNA, the CDR3 is TGCAGTGCAACGTACCAAGAGACCCAGTACTTC. Its translation: CSATYQETQYF.

V usage is TRBV10-3 and J usage is TRBJ2-1; 9 nucleotides line up with TRBD2. J gave up 8 bases and V 6 bases, and 5 bases lay outside the gene matches. Germline V gene sequence: CDR1 ENHRY, CDR2 SYGVKD. This CDR3 region has 13 residues. The CDR3 DNA follows: TGTGCCATCAGCGGGACTAGCAAGGATGAGCAGTTCTTC. Translation gives CAISGTSKDEQFF.

This chain connects TRBV18 to TRBJ1-5; D is unclear. The CDR3 runs to 14 residues. Trimming stripped 1 base from V and 4 bases from J, with 8 bases between. Germline values: CDR1 KGHSH, CDR2 LQKENI. As DNA, the CDR3 is TGTGCCAGCTCACCACGGTCGGGGAATCAGCCCCAGCATTTT. Amino acid sequence: CASSPRSGNQPQHF.

The CDR3 DNA sequence: TGTGCCAGCCACAAGATAGCGGGGGGCCCCCACGTAGAGCAGTTCTTC. It translates to CASHKIAGGPHVEQFF. The chain combines TRBV6-2 or TRBV6-3 with TRBJ2-1; 10 nucleotides align to TRBD2. V lost 8 bases, J lost 10 bases, and 17 bases stayed unmatched. CDR1 and CDR2 from the germline V gene are MNHEY and SVGEGT. The CDR3 length is 16 residues.

The rearrangement links TRBV7-2 to TRBJ2-2; 9 bases match TRBD2. This CDR3 is built from 16 residues. In germline, CDR1 is SGHTA, CDR2 FQGNSA. Losses at the gene ends were 8 bases for V and 5 bases for J; bases not matched to a gene: 12. CDR3 bases: TGTGCCAGCGGCTCGAGCGGGGGGCTCAATACCGGGGAGCTGTTTTTT. Amino acid sequence: CASGSSGGLNTGELFF. The full variable domain, completed using reference TRBV7-2 and TRBJ2-2, is GAGVSQSPSNKVTEKGKDVELRCDPISGHTALYWYRQSLGQGLEFLIYFQGNSAPDKSGLPSDRFSAERTGGSVSTLTIQRTQQEDSAVYLCASGSSGGLNTGELFFGEGSRLTVL.

This clonotype was detected many times. The V and J genes are TRBV7-2 and TRBJ1-5, with D unclear. Germline loops: CDR1 SGHTA, CDR2 FQGNSA. This CDR3 is 15 amino acids long. The germline V and J ends were trimmed by 2 bases and 7 bases, with 15 bases remaining between them. The CDR3 reads CASSLWRELGQPQHF. The CDR3 DNA reads TGTGCCAGCAGCTTATGGCGGGAATTAGGACAGCCCCAGCATTTT.

The table lists this clonotype with a few counts. The genes are TRBV5-6 and TRBJ2-7; 8 bases agree with TRBD1. The CDR3 loop spans 12 amino acids. Looked up from germline, CDR1 is SGHDT and CDR2 is YYEEEE. The CDR3 DNA follows: TGTGCCAGCAGCTTGGGACCGGGACAGGTCTCCGTC. The encoded protein is CASSLGPGQVSV.

Regarding this clonotype: A much larger clone lies a single base off, so this may be a read error. The chain joins TRBV4-2 to TRBJ2-7; tentatively, D is TRBD1 (6 bases). Germline loops: CDR1 LGHNA, CDR2 YNFKEQ. The ends were cut back, 4 bases at V and 5 bases at J, with 15 bases in the middle. The CDR3 length is 14 residues. The CDR3 region has the DNA TGTGCCAGCAGCCCCGAAAGTGCAGGGGACGAGCAGTACGTC. Translating gives CASSPESAGDEQYV.